This T cell receptor beta chain is from a study of blood T cell repertoires in COVID-19. Study as a whole: COVID-19 samples, acute and convalescent, were from the United States, Italy and Spain. From T cells, B-cell-depleted T cells, or PBMCs came the material, which was cDNA or gDNA.

In the authors' methods: Amplification with reference gene primers provided the estimates of nucleated cell counts. Profiling relied on immunoSEQ multiplex PCR, and the TCRdb table lists in-frame clones only, not all of them. V and J calls and clone size follow that table, whereas D and trimming were derived from the DNA. The sample shows under 95,000 clones, about four fifths of them seen only once. The CDR3 is 15 amino acids. The ends were cut back, 0 bases at V and 7 bases at J, with 15 bases in the middle. Germline V gene lookup returns CDR1 SGHTA and CDR2 FQGNSA. Specimen: peripheral blood. The chain links TRBV7-2 to TRBJ1-2; D is uncertain. This TCR derives from an elderly woman with acute or convalescent COVID-19. CDR3 sequence: CASSLAVAGPFGYTF. Here the CDR3 DNA reads TGTGCCAGCAGCTTAGCTGTGGCGGGCCCCTTTGGCTACACCTTC.